This T cell receptor (beta chain) was identified during a study of cytomegalovirus exposure and HLA in healthy donors. The table lists this clone with a count of one. Mismatch with germline at one junction end may stem from a read error. Primers included in the PCR were 60 Vbeta and 13 Jbeta primers. Generated by immunoSEQ multiplex PCR, the TCRdb table keeps only in-frame clones and is missing some. The sample carries 180,000 or so clones, 60% to 85% recorded once. Germline values: CDR1 MGHRA, CDR2 YSYEKL. This CDR3 has 14 residues. The chain carries TRBV4-1 and TRBJ1-1; D is perhaps TRBD1 (6 bases). The sample consisted of PBMCs. This TCR derives from a man aged 18 to 29 in good health and CMV-seronegative. The chain's CDR3 is CASRPGHTNTEASF. The CDR3 nucleotides read TGCGCCAGCAGGCCGGGACACACGAACACTGAAGCTTCCTTT.